This T cell receptor (beta chain) is from a study of early T cells in non-severe SARS-CoV-2 infection. The TCR library protocol was used to attach unique molecular identifiers. These identifiers were attached to individual cDNA molecules. One entry per CDR3 protein, called by TCRdb with MiXCR from the 5' RACE reads. The sample contains some 62,000 distinct CDR3 sequences, approximately 9.3% of which appear only once. The sequence derives from an adult who was a healthcare worker with PCR-confirmed SARS-CoV-2 infection or an uninfected control (not recorded which). Specimen: whole blood.

This chain's CDR3 is CSASAGGSDTQYF. CDR3 coding DNA: TGCAGTGCCAGCGCCGGGGGCTCAGATACGCAGTATTTT. This chain joins TRBV20-1 and TRBJ2-3, with D possibly called TRBD1 or TRBD2 (6 bases each). The germline gives CDR1 DFQATT, CDR2 SNEGSKA (reference sequence). Deletions cut 6 bases from V and 4 bases from J, with 14 bases between. CDR3 length: 13 residues.